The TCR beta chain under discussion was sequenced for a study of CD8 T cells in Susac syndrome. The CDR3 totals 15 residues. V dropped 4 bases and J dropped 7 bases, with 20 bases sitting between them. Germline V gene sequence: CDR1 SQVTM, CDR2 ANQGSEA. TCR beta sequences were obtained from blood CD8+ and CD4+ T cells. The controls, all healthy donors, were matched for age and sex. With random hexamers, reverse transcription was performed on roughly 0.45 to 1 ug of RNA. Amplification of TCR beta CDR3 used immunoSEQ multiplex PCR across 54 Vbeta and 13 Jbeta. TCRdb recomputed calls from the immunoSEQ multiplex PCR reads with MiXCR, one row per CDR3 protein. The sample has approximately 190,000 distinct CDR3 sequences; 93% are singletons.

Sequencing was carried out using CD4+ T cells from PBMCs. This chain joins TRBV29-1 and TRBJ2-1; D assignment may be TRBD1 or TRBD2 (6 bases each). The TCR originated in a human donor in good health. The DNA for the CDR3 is TGCAGCGTTGGAGATGTGGGGGCGGGATTTAATGAGCAGTTCTTC. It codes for CSVGDVGAGFNEQFF.